This entry lists 20 T cell receptor beta chains sequenced from one sample in a study of shared clonotypes between healthy human individuals. Sequenced by immunoSEQ multiplex PCR; TCRdb stores in-frame clones only, minus some. The table has 400,000 to 550,000 clones, approximately 79% seen once. What was sequenced was PBMCs. Receptors were obtained from a woman aged 40 to 50 in good health. Some clones in this sample may be carry-over from other donors' samples.

This chain connects TRBV10-2 to TRBJ1-1; TRBD1 matches at 9 bases. Trimming cost V 0 bases and J 7 bases; bases outside gene matches: 6. Germline CDR1 and CDR2: WSHSY and SAAADI. The CDR3 sequence is 15 residues long. CDR3 sequence reads: CASSESRTGVLEAFF. The CDR3 DNA reads TGCGCCAGCAGTGAGTCGAGGACAGGGGTACTTGAAGCTTTCTTT.

Worth noting for this clone: Other nucleotide sequences from this sample produce the same CDR3. The chain carries TRBV7-9 and TRBJ1-1; maybe TRBD1 (5 bases). Trimming took 1 base from V and 1 from J, leaving 10 bases between them. CDR1 SEHNR and CDR2 FQNEAQ come from the germline V gene (reference sequence). The CDR3 sequence is 15 residues long. The CDR3 is CASSLGAGRNTEAFF. CDR3 DNA sequence: TGTGCCAGCAGCTTAGGGGCAGGGCGGAACACTGAAGCTTTCTTT.

This chain uses TRBV4-1 with TRBJ1-2, with a weak D call TRBD1 (6 bases). CDR1 and CDR2 (germline): MGHRA, YSYEKL. The CDR3 has 15 residues. V was trimmed by 0 bases and J by 4 bases, leaving 12 bases between them. Here the CDR3 reads CASSQDGDNPYGYTF. CDR3 coding DNA: TGCGCCAGCAGCCAAGATGGGGACAACCCCTATGGCTACACCTTC.

The rearrangement joins TRBV4-2 to TRBJ2-1; 7 bases agree with TRBD2. The trim removed 1 base at V and 4 bases at J, leaving 7 bases unmatched. This CDR3 contains 16 residues. Germline values: CDR1 LGHNA, CDR2 YNFKEQ. The CDR3 sequence: CASSQGGGRVYNEQFF. The CDR3 coding sequence is TGTGCCAGCAGCCAAGGTGGGGGGAGGGTTTACAATGAGCAGTTCTTC.

V gene TRBV5-1 combines with J gene TRBJ2-5, with D possibly being TRBD1 (5 bases). The V gene's germline CDR1 is SGHRS and CDR2 YFSETQ. There are 13 residues in the CDR3. V shed 5 bases and J shed 4 bases, with 12 bases lying between them. The CDR3 DNA reads as TGCGCCAGCAGTACCAGGGCGCGAGAGACCCAGTACTTC. Encoded protein: CASSTRARETQYF.

This clone was detected a few times. This likely came from a read error, as a far larger clone is one base away. Other nucleotide sequences from this sample produce the same CDR3. DNA for the CDR3: TGTGCCAGTAGCACAGGGGGCAATCAGCCCCAGCATTTT. Amino acid sequence: CASSTGGNQPQHF. The rearrangement joins TRBV9 to TRBJ1-5, with 7 positions matching TRBD1. The CDR3 has 13 residues. Per the germline V gene, CDR1 is SGDLS and CDR2 is YYNGEE. Trimming removed 8 bases from V and 2 bases from J; junction bases left unmatched: 4.

This clone was detected a few times. The rearrangement joins TRBV28 to TRBJ1-5; no clear D. Germline CDR1 is MDHEN and CDR2 is SYDVKM. With 1 base removed from V and 3 bases from J, the gap between germline ends came to 13 bases. The CDR3 contains 16 residues. CDR3 sequence (DNA): TGTGCCAGCAGTTTATTTGCACCGAGGGACAATCAGCCCCAGCATTTT. It is translated as CASSLFAPRDNQPQHF.

The rearrangement links TRBV6-1 to TRBJ2-7, with TRBD1 matching 9 bases. The CDR3 has 17 amino acids. The ends lost 2 bases at V and 4 bases at J; junction bases unmatched: 12. In germline, CDR1 is MNHNS, CDR2 SASEGT. DNA for the CDR3: TGTGCCAGCAGTGAACAACCCACCGGGACAGGGCTTTACGAGCAGTACTTC. Protein sequence: CASSEQPTGTGLYEQYF.

CDR3 nucleotides: TGTGCCAGCTCACCGACGACAGGGCCGAGGGCCACCTACGAGCAGTACTTC. It codes for CASSPTTGPRATYEQYF. The chain combines TRBV18 with TRBJ2-7; 7 bases match TRBD1. The CDR3 is 17 residues long. Germline trimming cut 3 bases from V and 2 bases from J; bases unmatched to any gene: 13. Germline CDR1 is KGHSH and CDR2 is LQKENI.

In regard to this clone: Being one base from a much bigger clone, this may be a read error. The chain combines TRBV2 with TRBJ2-2, with D possibly matching TRBD2 (5 bases). The CDR3 sequence is 14 residues long. Germline-derived CDR1 and CDR2 are SNHLY and FYNNEI. The CDR3, as DNA: TGTGCCATTCGACGCACGCTGAACACCGGGGAGCCGTTTTTT. Translating it yields CAIRRTLNTGEPFF.

This clone came up a few times. Other DNA sequences of this sample code for an identical CDR3. The J gene is TRBJ2-2, the V gene TRBV6-1; TRBD2 agrees at 12 bases. CDR1 is MNHNS, CDR2 SASEGT, per germline. J gave up 6 bases and V 1 base, and 0 bases lay outside the gene matches. The CDR3 is made up of 15 amino acids. DNA for the CDR3: TGTGCCAGCAGTGAAGGACTAGCGGGGGCCGGGGAGCTGTTTTTT. This gives the protein CASSEGLAGAGELFF.

The genes are TRBV13 and TRBJ2-5; 10 bases match TRBD1. V lost 5 bases, J lost 9 bases, and 6 bases stayed unmatched. The CDR3 length is 13 residues. Germline CDR1 reads PRHDT; CDR2 reads FYEKMQ (reference sequence). Here the CDR3 DNA reads TGTGCCAGCAGCCCAGGGACAGGGGTTCCCCAGTACTTC. As protein: CASSPGTGVPQYF.

This rearrangement joins TRBV7-9 to TRBJ2-5, with D hard to call. The CDR3 has 15 residues. Trimming took off 1 base at V and 1 base at J, with 10 bases between the two ends. Germline V gene lookup returns CDR1 SEHNR and CDR2 FQNEAQ (reference sequence). The DNA of the CDR3 is TGTGCCAGCAGCTTAGGCTGGGGATCCCAAGAGACCCAGTACTTC. This sequence encodes CASSLGWGSQETQYF.

Details on this clone: Because the CDR3 is missing its conserved closing phenylalanine or tryptophan, this is likely a read error. This chain joins TRBV2 and TRBJ2-2, with D unresolved. This CDR3 spans 13 amino acids. The V and J ends lost 2 bases and 7 bases respectively, with 8 bases between them. Germline assignment: CDR1 SNHLY and CDR2 FYNNEI. In DNA form, the CDR3 reads TGTGCCAGCAGTGAACTAGAAGGCGGGGAGCTGTTTCTT. It translates to CASSELEGGELFL.

The chain employs TRBV19 and TRBJ1-5; D call uncertain. The CDR3 is made up of 12 amino acids. V was shortened by 3 bases and J by 6 bases, with 6 bases between the two germline ends. From germline, CDR1 is LNHDA and CDR2 SQIVND (reference sequence). In DNA, the CDR3 is TGTGCCAGTAGTATTTGGAGTCAGCCCCAGCATTTT. This codes for CASSIWSQPQHF.

This sequence joins TRBV28 and TRBJ1-2; no reliable D call. The CDR3 has 15 residues. Germline V gene lookup returns CDR1 MDHEN and CDR2 SYDVKM. Trimming pared 2 bases from V and 1 base from J, leaving 11 bases between. CDR3 coding DNA: TGTGCCAGCAGTTTAGTTTACGATTATAACTATGGCTACACCTTC. Amino acid sequence: CASSLVYDYNYGYTF.

The chain carries TRBV7-2 and TRBJ2-5; the D gene is possibly TRBD2 (6 bases). The ends were cut back, 2 bases at V and 5 bases at J, with 15 bases in the middle. In germline, CDR1 is SGHTA, CDR2 FQGNSA. The CDR3 loop spans 15 amino acids. The CDR3 reads CASSLSVSGWETQYF. Written as DNA, the CDR3 is TGTGCCAGCAGCTTATCCGTTAGCGGTTGGGAGACCCAGTACTTC.

A few counts support this clone. The chain has TRBV4-2 and TRBJ2-1; D unresolved. This CDR3 has 14 amino acids. Per the germline V gene, CDR1 is LGHNA and CDR2 is YNFKEQ. The V and J ends lost 2 bases and 8 bases respectively, with 13 bases between them. CDR3 region: CASSQRQLRDEQFF. CDR3 sequence (DNA): TGTGCCAGCAGCCAACGACAACTTCGGGATGAGCAGTTCTTC.

V gene TRBV18 combines with J gene TRBJ2-5; TRBD1 matches at 9 bases. The CDR3 runs to 16 residues. Germline V CDR1 and CDR2: KGHSH, LQKENI. Germline trimming cut 4 bases from V and 3 bases from J; bases unmatched to any gene: 9. CDR3 nucleotide sequence: TGTGCCAGCTCACAAAAATACCGGGACAGGGAAGAGACCCAGTACTTC. It codes for CASSQKYRDREETQYF.

The DNA for the CDR3 is TGCGCCAGCAGCCCCGGGACTAACGTAGATGAGCAGTTCTTC. This translates into CASSPGTNVDEQFF. This chain joins TRBV5-1 and TRBJ2-1; 7 bases map to TRBD2. The CDR3 loop spans 14 amino acids. J lost 8 bases, V lost 4 bases, and 9 bases had no gene match. CDR1 is SGHRS and CDR2 is YFSETQ in the germline V gene. Full variable domain (outside the CDR3, taken from reference TRBV5-1 and TRBJ2-1): KAGVTQTPRYLIKTRGQQVTLSCSPISGHRSVSWYQQTPGQGLQFLFEYFSETQRNKGNFPGRFSGRQFSNSRSEMNVSTLELGDSALYLCASSPGTNVDEQFFGPGTRLTVL.